The clone carrying this TCR beta chain was detected only once. The antigen remains undetermined. The library targeted TCRbeta and was prepared with unique molecular identifiers. One entry per CDR3 protein, called by TCRdb with MiXCR from the PCR reads. The repertoire has a few hundred thousand distinct CDR3 sequences, 25% to 30% of them found once; the top ten carry 36%. Trimming left V 5 bases short and J 0 bases short, with 8 bases between. The CDR3 is made up of 12 amino acids. CDR1 and CDR2 from the germline V gene are DFQATT and SNEGSKA (reference sequence). The sample belongs to a study of T-cell reconstitution after alpha-beta-depleted transplantation in children. Study observations and caveats: A year post-transplant, T-cell counts and diversity derived mostly from newly produced T cells. Roughly two months post-transplant, alpha-beta T cells reportedly originated from several hundred graft clones that had expanded. There were some patients whose high TCRbeta diversity at day 60 came from surviving recipient T cells and thymic progenitors.

This chain uses TRBV20-1 with TRBJ2-7; D is undetermined. The sequencing here drew on PBMCs, taken before TCRalphabeta/CD19-depleted stem cell transplant. The sequence came from a boy under two years old with Wiskott-Aldrich syndrome, due to receive a stem cell transplant. This CDR3 is CSAGRSSYEQYF. In nucleotides, the CDR3 is TGCAGTGCTGGACGGAGCTCCTACGAGCAGTACTTC.